A single sample is the source of the 20 T cell receptor beta chains below, sequenced in a study of blood T cells in healthy people across ages. A second PCR of 7 to 11 cycles used a sample-barcoded 5' primer and a J-beta primer mix. Using its own MiXCR run on the 5' RACE reads, TCRdb lists one record per CDR3 protein. Of hundreds of thousands of distinct CDR3 sequences in the sample, approximately 25% were seen once. These data were also filed under a second study, of T cells of mothers and their children.

The sequencing sample was made of blood. The origin of the receptors is a boy between 10 and 17 years old in good health.

A few counts support this clonotype. The chain combines TRBV3-1 with TRBJ1-2, with TRBD1 matching 7 bases. Germline V gene lookup returns CDR1 LGHDT and CDR2 YNNKEL (reference sequence). With 2 bases clipped from V and 4 bases from J, the junction kept 7 bases outside the gene matches. The CDR3 contains 15 residues. This chain's CDR3 is CASSQTRTGPYGYTF. The CDR3, as DNA: TGTGCCAGCAGCCAAACCAGGACAGGACCCTATGGCTACACCTTC. Variable domain in full (rest from reference TRBV3-1 and TRBJ1-2): DTAVSQTPKYLVTQMGNDKSIKCEQNLGHDTMYWYKQDSKKFLKIMFSYNNKELIINETVPNRFSPKSPDKAHLNLHINSLELGDSAVYFCASSQTRTGPYGYTFGSGTRLTVV.

V and J are TRBV12-3 or TRBV12-4 and TRBJ2-3; D possibly corresponds to TRBD2 (6 bases). Trimming removed 4 bases from V and 5 bases from J, with 10 bases in between. The CDR3 consists of 13 residues. The CDR3 DNA follows: TGTGCCAGCAGTTCTAGCGCAGTAGATACGCAGTATTTT. It is translated as CASSSSAVDTQYF.

The table lists this clonotype with a few counts. In nucleotides, the CDR3 is TGCGCCAGCAGCCAAGCTGGTGAAAAACTGTTTTTT. This sequence encodes CASSQAGEKLFF. V and J are TRBV4-1 and TRBJ1-4; no clear D. This CDR3 has 12 amino acids. Trimming shortened V by 1 base and J by 7 bases, and 4 bases separated the two germline ends. Germline V lookup: CDR1 MGHRA, CDR2 YSYEKL.

J is TRBJ2-1 and V is TRBV20-1; D remains ambiguous. The CDR3 is 10 amino acids. V gave up 6 bases and J gave up 8 bases, with 8 bases separating them. Germline values: CDR1 DFQATT, CDR2 SNEGSKA (reference sequence). The CDR3 loop reads CSALGHEQFF. The CDR3 DNA reads as TGCAGTGCATTAGGGCATGAGCAGTTCTTC.

V gene TRBV5-5 combines with J gene TRBJ2-7; 13 bases line up with TRBD2. Germline lookup yields CDR1 SGHKS and CDR2 YYEKEE (reference sequence). The CDR3 covers 14 residues. V lost 4 bases and J lost 6; bases outside the gene matches: 4. The CDR3 region has the DNA TGTGCCAGCAGCATAGGACTAGCGGGAGCCGAGCAGTACTTC. Its protein is CASSIGLAGAEQYF.

V is TRBV27 and J is TRBJ2-7; the D is unclear. Germline CDR1 reads MNHEY; CDR2 reads SMNVEV (reference sequence). The CDR3 spans 14 residues. Deletions cut 0 bases from V and 0 bases from J, with 6 bases between. CDR3 DNA sequence: TGTGCCAGCAGTTTATCCCTCTCCTCCTACGAGCAGTACTTC. Residues: CASSLSLSSYEQYF.

This clonotype was counted ten times or more. The gene calls are TRBV29-1 and TRBJ2-1; 10 bases map to TRBD1. V gave up 7 bases and J gave up 4 bases; unmatched junction bases: 7. The CDR3 consists of 14 residues. Germline lookup yields CDR1 SQVTM and CDR2 ANQGSEA. The CDR3 DNA reads as TGCAGCGCCCCCCGGGGACAGGGGTACAATGAGCAGTTCTTC. Translation gives CSAPRGQGYNEQFF.

The rearrangement links TRBV25-1 to TRBJ2-5, with 13 bases fitting TRBD2. The end of the DNA is better explained by TRBJ2-7, so the J call may be wrong. Per the germline V gene, CDR1 is MGHDK and CDR2 is SYGVNS. The CDR3 sequence is 17 residues long. CDR3 region: CASSGQGLAGTSYEQYF. The DNA of the CDR3 is TGTGCCAGCAGTGGCCAGGGACTAGCGGGAACTTCCTACGAGCAGTACTTC.

The chain couples TRBV6-5 to TRBJ2-1; 10 bases agree with TRBD1. The end of the DNA fits TRBJ2-7 better, so the J call may be wrong. The CDR3 runs 14 residues. CDR1 is MNHEY, CDR2 SVGAGI, per germline. In nucleotides, the CDR3 is TGTGCCAGCAGTCGGACAGGGGGTAGGGGGGAGCAGTACTTC. Translated: CASSRTGGRGEQYF.

J is TRBJ2-2 and V is TRBV12-3 or TRBV12-4, with 10 positions matching TRBD2. This CDR3 has 14 amino acids. Trimming took 4 bases from V and 5 from J; bases not matched to a gene: 1. This CDR3 is CASSWTSGTGELFF. DNA of the CDR3: TGTGCCAGCAGTTGGACTAGCGGAACCGGGGAGCTGTTTTTT.

There are a few counts of this clonotype. This sequence joins TRBV6-6 and TRBJ2-7; weak D call: TRBD2 (5 bases). Between the trimmed V and J ends, which lost 2 bases and 2 bases, there was a span of 10 bases. This CDR3 spans 14 amino acids. Germline V gives CDR1 MNHNY, CDR2 SVGAGI (reference sequence). Written as DNA, the CDR3 is TGTGCCAGCAGTTACGACGCCGGGGCCTACGAGCAGTACTTC. Its translation: CASSYDAGAYEQYF.

This clonotype was recorded at least ten times. CDR3 amino acids: CASSLGFEAFF. The CDR3 nucleotides are TGTGCCAGCAGCTTGGGGTTTGAAGCTTTCTTT. This chain uses TRBV7-9 with TRBJ1-1, with no clear D. Trimming left V 3 bases short and J 7 bases short, with 6 bases between. The V gene's germline CDR1 is SEHNR and CDR2 FQNEAQ (reference sequence). This CDR3 has 11 residues.

This chain links TRBV29-1 with TRBJ2-3; D not resolved. V was trimmed by 4 bases and J by 6 bases, leaving 8 bases between them. The CDR3 contains 11 residues. Germline V gives CDR1 SQVTM, CDR2 ANQGSEA. For the CDR3, the DNA is TGCAGCGTTGCTCCCAAGGATACGCAGTATTTT. Its protein product is CSVAPKDTQYF.

This clonotype was seen a few times. The rearrangement joins TRBV20-1 to TRBJ2-5; D possibly matches TRBD1 or TRBD2 (5 bases each). The germline V gene has CDR1 DFQATT and CDR2 SNEGSKA (reference sequence). The V end was cut by 0 bases, the J end by 3 bases, with 8 bases between. This CDR3 is 13 amino acids long. For the CDR3, the DNA is TGCAGTGCTAGAGACGGGGCGAAAGAGACCCAGTACTTC. Amino acid sequence: CSARDGAKETQYF.

This clonotype was found a few times. The chain recombines TRBV21-1 with TRBJ2-3; the table's D gene call, TRBD2, was not cross checked with the DNA. TRBV21-1 is a pseudogene segment. This CDR3 region has 18 residues. The CDR3 is CASSKTSAWAGNTDTQYF. The CDR3 DNA follows: TGTGCCAGCAGCAAAACTTCGGCCTGGGCGGGAAACACAGATACGCAGTATTTT.

This clonotype has just a few counts. V and J are TRBV7-2 and TRBJ1-3; D is uncertain. V lost 3 bases, J lost 1 base, and 16 bases lay in between. This CDR3 contains 17 residues. Germline CDR1 reads SGHTA; CDR2 reads FQGNSA. CDR3 loop: CASSFRLGLSSGNTIYF. In DNA, the CDR3 is TGTGCCAGCAGCTTTAGGCTGGGCTTGAGTTCTGGAAACACCATATATTTT.

The chain combines TRBV25-1 with TRBJ1-4; the match to TRBD1 covers 10 bases. V shed 1 base, J shed 8 bases, and the junction held 4 bases outside the gene matches. Germline lookup yields CDR1 MGHDK and CDR2 SYGVNS. The CDR3 is made up of 15 amino acids. Here the CDR3 DNA reads TGTGCCAGCAGTGAATTCGGACAGGGGGGAGAAAAACTGTTTTTT. This codes for CASSEFGQGGEKLFF.

The chain employs TRBV6-1 and TRBJ2-7; 13 bases map to TRBD2. CDR3 size: 16 residues. V dropped 3 bases and J dropped 0; count of bases not matched to a gene: 2. From germline, CDR1 is MNHNS and CDR2 SASEGT. The chain's CDR3 is CASSERLAGGSYEQYF. CDR3 nucleotides: TGTGCCAGCAGTGAGCGACTAGCGGGAGGCTCCTACGAGCAGTACTTC.

The genes are TRBV7-2 and TRBJ2-3; D ambiguous. The CDR3 extends over 14 amino acids. CDR1 and CDR2 from the germline V gene are SGHTA and FQGNSA. Trimming took 5 bases from V and 0 from J, leaving 9 bases between them. Written as DNA, the CDR3 is TGTGCCAGCAGCACAGCCTTTAGCACAGATACGCAGTATTTT. Protein sequence: CASSTAFSTDTQYF.

This clonotype was seen a handful of times. V usage is TRBV11-2 and J usage is TRBJ1-4, with D perhaps matching TRBD1 (5 bases). CDR1 SGHAT and CDR2 FQNNGV come from the germline V gene. Trimming left V 5 bases short and J 8 bases short, with 15 bases between. The CDR3 runs to 14 residues. The chain's CDR3 is CASSRDPSGEKLFF. CDR3 nucleotide sequence: TGTGCCAGCAGCAGGGACCCCAGCGGGGAAAAACTGTTTTTT.